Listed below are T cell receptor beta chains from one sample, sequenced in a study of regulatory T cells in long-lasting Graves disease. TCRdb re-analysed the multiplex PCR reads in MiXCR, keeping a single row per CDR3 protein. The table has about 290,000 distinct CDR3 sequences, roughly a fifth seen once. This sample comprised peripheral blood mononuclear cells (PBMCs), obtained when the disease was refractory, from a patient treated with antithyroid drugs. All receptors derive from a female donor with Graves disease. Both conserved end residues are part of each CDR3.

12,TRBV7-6,CASSLGQNEQYF
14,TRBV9,CASSQDPGTDTQYF
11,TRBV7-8,CASSFHQPQHF
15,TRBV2,CASSQTTGIQETQYF
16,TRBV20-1,CSATAGTSGSRETQYF
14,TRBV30,CAWSVGREDQPQHF
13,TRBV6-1,CATSDRPDQPQHF
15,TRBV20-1,CSAIPPGQGGEKLFF
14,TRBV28,CASSFGRGWDEQYF
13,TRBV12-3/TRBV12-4,CASSLGQLTEAFF
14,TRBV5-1,CASSAGTGLYEQYF
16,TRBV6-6,CASSYSRGTGATEAFF
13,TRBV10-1,CASSGTGSYEQYF
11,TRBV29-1,CSVVTTYEQYF
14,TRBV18,CASSPRTGFYGYTF
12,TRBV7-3,CASQGTDTEAFF
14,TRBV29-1,CSVALGRGAGELFF
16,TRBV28,CASSFTGGAGANVLTF
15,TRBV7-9,CASSDRDRVPEKLFF
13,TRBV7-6,CASSLILGETQYF
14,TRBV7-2,CASTLGRGSYEQYF
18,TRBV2,CASRRSSGRTSVQETQYF
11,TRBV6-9,CASSYLGKQYF
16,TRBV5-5,CASSSRDRAREETQYF
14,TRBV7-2,CASSLDRGHYGYTF
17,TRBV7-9,CASSSRSAVCLVGEQYF
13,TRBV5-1,CASSFARGEEQYF
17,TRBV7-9,CASSFVPTGVKGGELFF
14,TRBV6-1,CASRQGSGGTEAFF
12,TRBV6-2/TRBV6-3,CASSPLDRPQHF
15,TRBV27,CASSEGTGDFQPQHF
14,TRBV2,CATTRSGGIYEQYF
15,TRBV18,CASSQDRASSYEQYF
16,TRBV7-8,CASSLELDWGNTEAFF
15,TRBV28,CAGRTGTRNTDTQYF
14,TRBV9,CASSPPDSYNEQFF
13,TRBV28,CASSFLGPYGYTF
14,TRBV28,CASRPRGGWAEQYF
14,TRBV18,CASSPVPGTYEQYF
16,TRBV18,CASSLGQVANTGELFF
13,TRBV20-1,CSARGDTDYGYTF
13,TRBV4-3,CASSQRSGDEQYF
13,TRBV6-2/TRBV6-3,CASSYALPYEQYF
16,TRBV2,CASSVPRTGGNTEAFF
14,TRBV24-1,CATSGRDRNTEAFF
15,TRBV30,CAWSRSFGLAGEQYF
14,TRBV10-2,CASSESYSLYEQYF